This TCR beta chain was identified in a study of blood T cell repertoires in COVID-19 (dated by TCRdb to the early 2020s). Regarding the research as a whole: The collaborator samples originated in the United States, Italy and Spain and spanned the acute and convalescent phases of COVID-19. The prospective study material was composed of cDNA or gDNA derived from T cells, B-cell-depleted T cells, or PBMCs. Deeply sampled blood TCRbeta repertoires from subjects exposed to, actively infected with, or recovered from COVID-19 were included in the dataset. A freely available public database, intended as a resource for researchers studying the immune response to SARS-CoV-2, is where the repertoires were released. Samples came from the ongoing ImmuneRACE study (first 160 participants) plus 1,254 subjects from 6 global collaborators. Sample metadata almost always included a de-identified subject ID, COVID-19 status, age in years and sex. Where HLA class I and class II types were available, the types were taken from metadata supplied by the sample provider, not from assay-based typing.

With regard to this clone: Its antigen is currently not known. Qualities for individual bases were not recorded, and no much larger clone is one base off.

TCRbeta CDR3 regions were amplified from genomic DNA using the immunoSEQ Assay, a bias-controlled multiplex PCR. Under the source paper's analysis protocol: Within the assay, amplification of reference gene primers was used to estimate how many nucleated cells each sample contained. Sequence reads were collapsed and filtered to measure the absolute abundance of every unique TCRbeta CDR3 rearrangement. For each sample, productive Simpson clonality was calculated as the square root of Simpson's diversity index over productive rearrangements. This is the immuneACCESS table as TCRdb keeps it, with only in-frame sequences that have V and J called. A part of the clones is gone; compared with another copy, unresolved V genes explain less than half, and the rest is unexplained. V and J calls and clone size come straight from that table; D and trimming were deduced from the DNA. The table for this sample lists about 360,000 clones; about 88% of them were counted only once. The top ten constitute about 2.9% of the sample.

What the authors observed across the whole study: Clinical and demographic metadata were provided uncurated, with the amount varying by source and participant.

Measured from the cysteine to the phenylalanine, the CDR3 is 13 residues long. The kept DNA is CDR3 alone, 39 bases in frame from the first base. Trimming takes 5 bases from V and 3 bases from J, and the germline ends sit 10 bases apart. The germline V gene specifies WSHSY as CDR1 and SAAADI as CDR2. Each collaborating institution followed its own protocols to collect whole blood in K2EDTA tubes. For TCRbeta analysis, collaborators shipped samples in one of three forms: frozen whole blood, isolated PBMCs, or DNA extracted from either of those sample types. The sequencing sample was made of peripheral blood. The chain was built from TRBV10-2 and TRBJ2-5; TRBD1 is possibly the D segment (5 matching bases). This TCR derives from a human donor in a cohort sampled during active COVID-19. The DNA sequence is given as TGCGCCAGCAGTCGCTTGACAGAAGAGACCCAGTACTTC. It translates as CASSRLTEETQYF.